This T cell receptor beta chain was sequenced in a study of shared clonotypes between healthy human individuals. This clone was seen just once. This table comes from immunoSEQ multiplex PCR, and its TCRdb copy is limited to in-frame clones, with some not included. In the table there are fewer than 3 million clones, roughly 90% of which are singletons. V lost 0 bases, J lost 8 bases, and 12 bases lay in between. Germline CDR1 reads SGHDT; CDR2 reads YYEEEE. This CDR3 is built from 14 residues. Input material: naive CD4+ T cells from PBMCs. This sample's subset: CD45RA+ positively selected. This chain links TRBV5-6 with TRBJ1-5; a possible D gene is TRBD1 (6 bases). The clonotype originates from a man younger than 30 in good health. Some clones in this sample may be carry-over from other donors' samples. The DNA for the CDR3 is TGTGCCAGCAGCTTGGTGGACAGACACGAGCCCCAGCATTTT. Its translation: CASSLVDRHEPQHF.